This T cell receptor beta chain was found in a study of cytomegalovirus exposure and HLA in healthy donors (dated 2017 in TCRdb). At the level of the whole study: An earlier analysis of some 620 of the donors reported over 250 Gb of sequence data and around 110 million unique TCR beta sequences obtained from around 180 million T cells. Several DR-DQ haplotypes were handled as single units for association and clustering because linkage in the cohort was strong. In a later analysis, previously published TCR beta repertoires from roughly 710 donors were re-analyzed and high-resolution HLA genotyping was added so that TCR occurrence patterns could be studied. Both class I and class II loci were covered by HLA typing, at four-digit resolution. A later genetic analysis used genome-wide SNP genotypes for about three fifths of the 666 donors, treating that subset as a discovery cohort. The T cell repertoires of several hundred subjects were profiled by immunosequencing and related to cytomegalovirus serostatus. The number of typed donors differed by locus: about 629-630 for A, B, C, DRB1 and DQB1; 500 to 550 for DQA1; some 590 for DPA1; and 400 to 480 for DPB1. All discovery cohort repertoires had been generated using a single sequencing platform. Besides the first cohort of 500 to 700 subjects, a separate validation cohort made up of 120 different subjects was used. Of the 398 genotyped donors, 80% to 90% were placed in the genetic ancestry cluster associated with self-reported Caucasian donors. The aim of the study was to test whether cataloging public T cell receptors could identify signatures of past pathogen exposure. The study combined high-throughput TCR immunosequencing, statistical association of individual TCRs with disease status, and machine learning to predict cytomegalovirus infection status. Rather than using new phenotypic data, the later analysis identified candidate immune exposures from TCR beta sequences and from how often those sequences occurred across donors. Donor age, sex, ethnicity and CMV serostatus were compiled together with the repertoire data. An early release covering roughly 640 HLA-typed donors comprised about 290 gigabases of sequencing data and approximately 85 million unique TCR sequences. Among some 410 genotyped donors of the cohort, an average of roughly 240,000 unique TCR beta nucleotide sequences were sequenced per donor, roughly 18% of them non-productive. An earlier analysis of about 600 of the donors used high-throughput TCR beta sequencing to judge whether each TCR beta V gene segment behaved as functional or pseudogenic.

The cohort consisted of approximately 690 healthy bone marrow donors. At the time of sampling, all cohort members were nominally healthy, though unrecorded immune exposures were likely present. The donor was CMV seronegative and belonged to the group of over 300 seronegative cohort members. Each donor provided a peripheral blood sample, and peripheral blood mononuclear cells were used for TCR beta sequencing. Genomic DNA extraction from the blood cell samples was performed with the Qiagen DNeasy Blood Extraction Kit. Broad study findings and their caveats: Several of the top co-occurrence clusters appeared to be linked to parvovirus B19, influenza, CMV and Epstein-Barr virus, according to a later analysis. A later analysis found that HLA-associated TCR beta chains were more clonally expanded and had lower generation probabilities than equally common non-associated chains. Across donors, most TCR sequences were observed very rarely, whereas some public TCRs were present in many individuals. A total of 164 TCR beta chains were listed by the study as associated with cytomegalovirus. In vitro tests confirmed that three of the cytomegalovirus-associated TCR beta chains recognize cytomegalovirus antigens. Linkage disequilibrium might explain the correlated functional status among segregating V segments, but an unknown experimental factor could not be ruled out. Because HLA typing was missing for some donors at each locus, association tests included only the typed subset. A further reported finding was that TCR beta sequences accurately predicted the HLA-A and HLA-B alleles for most subjects in the first cohort. According to a later genetic analysis, donors in an Asian-associated ancestry cluster had fewer N-insertions in productive TCRs than the approximately 650-donor mean. In a later genetic analysis, a missense DCLRE1C variant was associated with V-gene and J-gene trimming of TCR beta chains, and the association was replicated in an independent cohort. Immune exposure information for the cohort was limited to CMV serostatus. The earlier analysis of approximately 560 of the donors excluded fewer than 20 rarely observed V segments, including chromosome 9 orphons, because counts were too low. According to a later analysis, TCR association rates differed among HLA loci, with DRB1 alleles showing the most associated TCRs and HLA-C alleles showing the fewest. Roughly uniform sequencing depth across donors was assumed in presence/absence analyses, although this assumption may not hold. Some IMGT-functional V segments, including TRBV6-2 and TRBV6-3, could not be told apart with the 87-base-pair reads, so those segments were excluded. An earlier analysis of around 500 of the donors showed that most TCR beta V segments appeared in productive rearrangements either about 87% or about 30% of the time, which broadly matched IMGT annotations. The sequencing pipeline was judged likely to have produced a cluster of highly shared sequence variants as a technical artifact. In both the original and validation cohorts, the classifier was reported to diagnose cytomegalovirus status with high specificity and sensitivity. At a false discovery rate of 0.05, a later analysis linked fewer than 20,000 TCR beta sequences to specific HLA alleles. According to a later analysis, most CMV-associated TCR beta chains appeared to be HLA-restricted, and the HLA associations seemed to be driven largely by CMV exposure. The cohort was sequenced for TCR beta chains only, and without alpha or paired-chain data the features that could be detected were limited. Assigning TCR associations to individual alleles was difficult when HLA alleles, especially DR and DQ, strongly co-occurred. The authors suggested that the approach could potentially be extended to other disease states and immunological phenotypes.

CDR1 and CDR2 are drawn from the germline V gene: SGHRS, YFSETQ. Its CDR3 holds 13 amino acids, cysteine through phenylalanine. Kept here is only the CDR3 DNA, which spans 39 bases and is read in frame from base 1. The V and J ends are trimmed by 3 bases and 5 bases, leaving 8 bases between them. This clone was observed a handful of times. What antigen it recognizes has not been identified. Per-nucleotide qualities are absent, and no much larger clonotype sits a single base away. The sample has other DNA sequences that encode this CDR3 too. Library preparation used the immunoSEQ multiplex PCR assay. The multiplex PCR relied on a mix of 60 forward primers for TCR Vbeta segments and 13 reverse primers for TCR Jbeta segments. The CDR3 region of rearranged TCR beta genes was amplified from genomic DNA with a multiplex PCR assay. The Illumina HiSeq System was used to sequence the amplified TCR beta libraries as 87-base-pair reads. The study's own analysis went as follows. Across the roughly 700 repertoires, a later analysis counted approximately 83 million unique TCR beta chains, 9 million to 14 million of which were shared by at least two donors. To remove PCR and sequencing errors, raw reads were error-corrected and collapsed into unique sequences using a nearest-neighbor algorithm that merged closely related sequences. Alignment of CDR3 sequences to IMGT reference sequences was used to assign V, D and J gene segments. Each retained sequence needed at least a six-nucleotide match to both a V gene segment and a J gene segment. Rearrangements were called productive when the CDR3 lacked stop codons and stayed in frame with V and J; all others were non-productive. Following IMGT convention, CDR3 was defined as the stretch from the second conserved V-encoded cysteine up to the conserved J-encoded phenylalanine. The earlier analysis of roughly 590 of the donors excluded any sequence lacking an unambiguous match to a single V gene segment. In an earlier analysis of 587 of the donors, a V segment was called functional when productive rearrangements were above 56.7%, and segregating when the standard deviation between donors exceeded 5%. A statistical classification framework was built for diagnosing cytomegalovirus status from the catalog of TCR beta chain sequences. In a later analysis, V and J genes were assigned by comparing TCR nucleotide sequences against IMGT/GENE-DB human TR gene sequences. The TCRdist pipeline was used in a later analysis to assign CDR3 sequences and most-parsimonious VDJ recombination scenarios. In a later analysis, each TCR beta chain was defined by its CDR3 amino acid sequence together with its V-gene family, and reads lacking a unique V-gene family were excluded. A later analysis removed several hundred highly shared, low-generation-probability nucleotide sequences to deal with suspected cross-contamination and a sequencing artifact. In a later analysis, a clonal expansion index for each public chain was calculated from normalized within-repertoire ranks of inferred template counts. In a later analysis, generation probabilities were computed with a VDJ recombination model fitted to out-of-frame rearrangements, and the resulting probabilities were checked against IGoR. Hypergeometric tests were used in a later analysis to score TCR-TCR, TCR-HLA and TCR-CMV co-occurrence, with a repertoire-size bias correction applied to the TCR pairs. A later analysis estimated false discovery rates by permuting HLA or CMV assignments 20 times. In a later analysis, co-occurring TCRs were grouped using DBSCAN, with TCRdist sequence similarity added in when clustering inside HLA-allele-positive subsets. Repertoires with fewer than 30,000 or more than 120,000 public chains, plus five repertoires with anomalous nucleotide sharing, were excluded from co-occurrence clustering. TCRdb limited this immuneACCESS table to in-frame rearrangements with V and J called. A share of clones is missing; checked studies link under half to unresolved V genes, and the rest is unexplained. The V and J calls and clone size are taken from that table; D and trimming were inferred from the DNA. The sample table lists about 200,000 clones, over 65% of them with a count of one. The ten largest account for just under 3% of the sample.

The rearranged segments are TRBV5-1 and TRBJ1-4; a weak D assignment points to TRBD1 (5 bases agree). This TCR was sampled from a woman aged 25 to 39 in good health and CMV-seronegative. The specimen sequenced was PBMCs. The CDR3 region reads CASSSGGNEKLFF. The DNA sequence is TGCGCCAGCAGCTCCGGGGGGAATGAAAAACTGTTTTTT.